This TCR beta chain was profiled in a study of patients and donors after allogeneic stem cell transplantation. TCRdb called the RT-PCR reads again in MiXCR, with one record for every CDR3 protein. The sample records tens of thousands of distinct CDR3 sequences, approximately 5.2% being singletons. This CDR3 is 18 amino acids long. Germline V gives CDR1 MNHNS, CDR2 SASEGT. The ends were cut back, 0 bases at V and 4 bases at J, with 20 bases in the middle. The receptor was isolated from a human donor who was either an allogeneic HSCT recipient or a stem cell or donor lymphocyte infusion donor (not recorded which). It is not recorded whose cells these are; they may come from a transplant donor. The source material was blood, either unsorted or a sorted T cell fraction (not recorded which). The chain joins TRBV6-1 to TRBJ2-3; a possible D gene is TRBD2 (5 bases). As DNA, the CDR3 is TGTGCCAGCAGTGAAGCAACGGGAATCGGTAGTGTATCAGATACGCAGTATTTT. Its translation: CASSEATGIGSVSDTQYF.